This TCR beta chain emerged from a study of early T cells in non-severe SARS-CoV-2 infection. Across the study: Whole-blood bulk RNA, unsorted, was sequenced, and chains were unpaired.

TCRdb ran MiXCR on the 5' RACE reads and lists one entry per CDR3 protein. The repertoire includes approximately 50,000 distinct CDR3 sequences, 9.3% of them detected once, and about 15% sits in the top ten. Ten or more counts support this clonotype. V lost 2 bases to trimming and J lost 7 bases, with 7 bases between them. Germline-derived CDR1 and CDR2 are KGHDR and SFDVKD. The CDR3 is made up of 13 amino acids. The rearrangement uses TRBV24-1 and TRBJ2-2; no reliable D call. The receptor's source is an adult who was a healthcare worker with PCR-confirmed SARS-CoV-2 infection or an uninfected control (not recorded which). The specimen sequenced was whole blood. CDR3 in amino acids: CATSDWFGGELFF. CDR3 bases: TGTGCCACCAGTGATTGGTTCGGCGGGGAGCTGTTTTTT.